Listed below are T cell receptor beta chains from one sample, sequenced in a study of metastatic and nonmetastatic thyroid tumors. Through MiXCR, TCRdb re-clonotyped the PCR reads. The sample has 4,000 to 5,500 clones; approximately 22% are singletons. Sequenced material: tumor tissue. The receptors shown here come from a male donor with papillary thyroid cancer or a benign thyroid nodule (not recorded which). Some clones in this sample may be carry-over from other donors' samples. The CDR3 runs from the conserved cysteine through the conserved F or W. The D gene is left open where the match is weak. Size values are once, few and many counts, or a class for expanded clones, and some rows have none.

j_gene	d_gene	abundance	v_gene	CDR3aa	CDR3nt
TRBJ2-3	TRBD2	NA	TRBV12-5	CASLAGGGTDTQYF	TGTGCTAGCCTAGCGGGAGGGGGCACAGATACGCAGTATTTT
TRBJ2-3	TRBD1	large	TRBV27	CASTSDRVGDTQYF	TGTGCCAGCACCTCGGACAGGGTGGGAGATACGCAGTATTTT
TRBJ2-1	TRBD1	NA	TRBV6-1	CASSGTGGYNEQFF	TGTGCCAGCAGCGGGACAGGGGGGTACAATGAGCAGTTCTTC
TRBJ1-6	NA	few	TRBV6-1	CASRSSYNSPLHF	TGTGCCAGCAGGAGCTCCTATAATTCACCCCTCCACTTT
TRBJ2-1	NA	few	TRBV20-1	CSARDTGEQFF	TGCAGTGCTAGAGATACCGGAGAGCAGTTCTTC
TRBJ1-4	NA	many	TRBV7-3	CASSLRPPGEKLFF	TGTGCCAGCAGCTTAAGACCTCCAGGGGAAAAACTGTTTTTT
TRBJ2-7	TRBD2	NA	TRBV12-3/TRBV12-4	CASSQTSGTPNEQYF	TGTGCCAGCAGCCAAACTAGCGGGACACCTAACGAGCAGTACTTC
TRBJ2-3	NA	medium-sized	TRBV28	CASRAASRGVAEWADTQYF	TGTGCCAGCAGAGCAGCCTCCCGCGGGGTAGCGGAATGGGCAGATACGCAGTATTTT
TRBJ2-2	NA	medium-sized	TRBV2	CASKEQENTGELFF	TGTGCCAGCAAAGAACAGGAGAACACCGGGGAGCTGTTTTTT
TRBJ2-1	TRBD1	few	TRBV6-1	CASAEGQRHYNEQFF	TGTGCCAGCGCCGAGGGACAGCGGCACTACAATGAGCAGTTCTTC
TRBJ2-2	NA	large	TRBV6-1	CASSKQLNTGELFF	TGTGCCAGCAGTAAACAGCTAAACACCGGGGAGCTGTTTTTT
TRBJ2-2	NA	many	TRBV7-6	CASSLSGTGELFF	TGTGCCAGCAGCCTTAGCGGCACCGGGGAGCTGTTTTTT
TRBJ2-3	TRBD2	many	TRBV10-2	CASKVAGGDTQYF	TGCGCCAGCAAGGTAGCGGGAGGAGATACGCAGTATTTT
TRBJ1-5	TRBD1	NA	TRBV6-5	CASRGTGGFGNQPQHF	TGTGCCAGCAGGGGGACAGGGGGGTTCGGCAATCAGCCCCAGCATTTT
TRBJ2-7	TRBD2	NA	TRBV6-1	CASSEGLASNYEQYF	TGTGCCAGCAGTGAGGGACTAGCATCAAACTACGAGCAGTACTTC
TRBJ2-3	NA	many	TRBV6-6	CASSYSSTDTQYF	TGTGCCAGCAGTTACTCGTCCACAGATACGCAGTATTTT
TRBJ2-2	NA	many	TRBV20-1	CSAFRVAGELFF	TGCAGTGCTTTCCGGGTAGCCGGGGAGCTGTTTTTT
TRBJ2-1	TRBD1	NA	TRBV9	CASSDAGGAYNEQFF	TGTGCCAGCAGCGACGCAGGGGGCGCTTACAATGAGCAGTTCTTC
TRBJ2-6	NA	medium-sized	TRBV27	CASSLGSGANVLTF	TGTGCCAGCAGTTTAGGGTCTGGGGCCAACGTCCTGACTTTC
TRBJ1-2	TRBD1	many	TRBV29-1	CSVTGTGGVGGYGYTF	TGCAGCGTTACTGGGACAGGGGGCGTTGGTGGCTATGGCTACACCTTC
TRBJ2-1	TRBD2	few	TRBV11-1	CASSLLAGVRNEQFF	TGTGCCAGCAGCCTACTAGCGGGAGTGCGGAATGAGCAGTTCTTC
TRBJ2-1	TRBD2	large	TRBV5-1	CASSLGGSSYNEQFF	TGCGCCAGCAGCTTAGGCGGGAGCTCCTACAATGAGCAGTTCTTC
TRBJ2-1	NA	NA	TRBV6-1	CASSEFLAGNNNEQFF	TGTGCCAGCAGTGAATTTCTGGCGGGTAACAACAATGAGCAGTTCTTC
TRBJ1-2	NA	NA	TRBV5-6	CASSLDGRSGRGYTF	TGTGCCAGCAGCTTAGATGGGCGGTCCGGCAGGGGCTACACCTTC
TRBJ2-7	TRBD2	medium-sized	TRBV19	CASSMGLAGGEQYF	TGTGCCAGTAGTATGGGCCTAGCGGGAGGAGAGCAGTACTTC
TRBJ2-2	TRBD1	NA	TRBV18	CASSPLGTGANTGELFF	TGTGCCAGCTCACCTCTCGGGACAGGGGCGAACACCGGGGAGCTGTTTTTT
TRBJ2-5	TRBD2	medium-sized	TRBV7-9	CASSFAGEETQYF	TGTGCCAGCAGCTTTGCGGGAGAGGAGACCCAGTACTTC
TRBJ1-1	NA	large	TRBV6-1	CASSNTGFEAFF	TGTGCCAGCAGTAATACAGGGTTTGAAGCTTTCTTT